This TCR beta chain was sequenced for a study of T cells in Graves' hyperthyroidism and ophthalmopathy. Concerning this clonotype itself: Its antigen is unknown.

Amplified TCR beta CDR3 regions came from RNA transcripts. During a first-round RT-PCR of the TCR CDR3, the HTBI primer set was used. TCRdb called the multiplex PCR reads again in MiXCR, with one record for every CDR3 protein. The sample lists roughly 500,000 distinct CDR3 sequences; 46% were seen once. Study-wide findings and caveats: Clonotypes that were expanded in thyroid above 0.001 mostly appeared in blood too.

CDR3 length equals 15 residues. V was clipped by 0 bases and J by 7 bases, with 16 bases between them. Germline lookup yields CDR1 SGHVS and CDR2 FNYEAQ. This chain links TRBV7-6 with TRBJ2-7; perhaps TRBD1 as D (6 bases). The sequencing sample was made of peripheral blood or thyroid tissue (not recorded which). The source is an adult woman with Graves' disease, either hyperthyroidism or ophthalmopathy (not recorded which). The CDR3 nucleotides read TGTGCCAGCAGCTTAGCCGGCGGGCAGGGGATGGAGCAGTACTTC. Its translation is CASSLAGGQGMEQYF.